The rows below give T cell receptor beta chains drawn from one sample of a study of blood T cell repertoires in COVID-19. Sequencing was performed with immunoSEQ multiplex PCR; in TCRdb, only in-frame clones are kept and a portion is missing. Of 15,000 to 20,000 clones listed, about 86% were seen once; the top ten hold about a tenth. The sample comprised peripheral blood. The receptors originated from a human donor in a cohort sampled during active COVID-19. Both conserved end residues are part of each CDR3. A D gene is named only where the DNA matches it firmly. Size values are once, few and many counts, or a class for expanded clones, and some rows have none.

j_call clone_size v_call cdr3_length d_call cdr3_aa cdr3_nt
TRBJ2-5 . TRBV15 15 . CATSRDSAGWETQYF TGTGCCACCAGCAGAGATTCGGCAGGGTGGGAGACCCAGTACTTC
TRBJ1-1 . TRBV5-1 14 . CASSFTEGGTEAFF TGCGCCAGCAGCTTTACGGAAGGGGGCACTGAAGCTTTCTTT
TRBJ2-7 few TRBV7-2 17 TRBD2 CASSPGRWPSGTYEQYF TGTGCCAGCAGCCCAGGGCGGTGGCCTAGCGGCACCTACGAGCAGTACTTC
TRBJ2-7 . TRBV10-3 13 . CAISGASSYEQYF TGTGCCATCAGTGGGGCGTCCTCCTACGAGCAGTACTTC
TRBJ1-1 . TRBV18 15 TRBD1 CASSRTGQYNTEAFF TGTGCCAGCTCACGAACGGGACAGTATAACACTGAAGCTTTCTTT
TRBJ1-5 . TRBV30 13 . CAWGNRDNQPQHF TGTGCCTGGGGGAACAGGGACAATCAGCCCCAGCATTTT
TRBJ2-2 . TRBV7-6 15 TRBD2 CASSLGTRVAGELFF TGTGCCAGCAGCTTAGGGACTAGGGTCGCCGGGGAGCTGTTTTTT
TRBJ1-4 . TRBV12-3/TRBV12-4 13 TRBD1 CATTGTGNEKLFF TGTGCCACCACCGGGACAGGGAATGAAAAACTGTTTTTT
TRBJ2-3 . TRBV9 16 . CASSPPAGLSTDTQYF TGTGCCAGCAGCCCCCCGGCGGGGCTAAGCACAGATACGCAGTATTTT
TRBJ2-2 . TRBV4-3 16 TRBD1 CASSQETGSVTGELFF TGCGCCAGCAGCCAAGAGACAGGGTCGGTCACCGGGGAGCTGTTTTTT
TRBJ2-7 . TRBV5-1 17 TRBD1 CASSFGRGQGAGNEQYF TGCGCCAGCAGTTTCGGACGGGGACAGGGGGCTGGGAACGAGCAGTACTTC